The present T cell receptor (beta chain) was sequenced within a study of shared clonotypes between healthy human individuals. Over several immunoSEQ plates, each subset's genomic DNA was distributed in even portions. This table comes from immunoSEQ multiplex PCR, and its TCRdb copy is limited to in-frame clones, with some not included. The data show about half a million clones, approximately 84% seen once. This CDR3 has 14 residues. The germline V and J ends were trimmed by 5 bases and 1 base, with 11 bases remaining between them. Germline V gene sequence: CDR1 SEHNR, CDR2 FQNEAQ (reference sequence). Among the donors, all were Caucasian adults who lived in Nashville, Tennessee.

This chain joins TRBV7-9 and TRBJ1-1, with D unresolved. Sequencing was carried out using PBMCs. The receptor was derived from a woman between 35 and 50 years old in good health. Some clones in this sample may be carry-over from other donors' samples. This chain's CDR3 is CASSLRDENTEAFF. The CDR3 DNA is TGTGCCAGCAGCCTAAGGGATGAGAACACTGAAGCTTTCTTT.